The 27 T cell receptor beta chains below were found in one sample sequenced in a study of Ad26.COV2.S vaccination and SARS-CoV-2 variants. TCRdb keeps only in-frame clones here, not all; method: immunoSEQ multiplex PCR. The sample lists 100,000 or so clones, 60% to 85% occurring once. The source material was peripheral blood, sampled after recovery from COVID-19. Receptor source: a human donor who had recovered from COVID-19.

The rearrangement uses TRBV27 and TRBJ2-1; D is perhaps TRBD2 (6 bases). There are 14 residues in the CDR3. Germline CDR1 reads MNHEY; CDR2 reads SMNVEV (reference sequence). V was shortened by 4 bases and J by 6 bases, with 13 bases between the two germline ends. CDR3 loop: CASSSTGTLNEQFF. The CDR3 DNA reads TGTGCCAGCAGTTCCACCGGGACTCTCAATGAGCAGTTCTTC.

The rearrangement uses TRBV6-5 and TRBJ2-7; 9 positions match TRBD1. Germline CDR1 is MNHEY and CDR2 is SVGAGI. Unmatched junction bases numbered 4, after V lost 4 bases and J lost 0 bases. This CDR3 comprises 15 residues. This CDR3 is CASSSGQGGSYEQYF. The CDR3 nucleotides read TGTGCCAGCAGTTCGGGACAGGGTGGCTCCTACGAGCAGTACTTC.

The chain recombines TRBV25-1 with TRBJ2-5; no reliable D call. Germline V gives CDR1 MGHDK, CDR2 SYGVNS. V lost 3 bases, J lost 2 bases, and 10 bases lay in between. This CDR3 has 14 residues. Here the CDR3 reads CASSEAVEQETQYF. The CDR3 DNA sequence: TGTGCCAGCAGTGAGGCTGTAGAACAAGAGACCCAGTACTTC.

The chain carries TRBV12-5 and TRBJ2-1; weak D call: TRBD2 (5 bases). The CDR3 sequence is 14 residues long. Germline V gene sequence: CDR1 LGHNT, CDR2 FRNRAP. The germline V and J ends were trimmed by 9 bases and 1 base, with 13 bases remaining between them. This chain's CDR3 is CASGGRDSYNEQFF. The CDR3 region has the DNA TGTGCTAGCGGAGGCCGAGATTCCTACAATGAGCAGTTCTTC. Full variable domain (missing parts from reference TRBV12-5 and TRBJ2-1): DARVTQTPRHKVTEMGQEVTMRCQPILGHNTVFWYRQTMMQGLELLAYFRNRAPLDDSGMPKDRFSAEMPDATLATLKIQPSEPRDSAVYFCASGGRDSYNEQFFGPGTRLTVL.

The CDR3 region has the DNA TGTGCCAGCAGTTCTGAGGCGCTAGCGGGGGGTACGCAGTATTTT. Residues: CASSSEALAGGTQYF. This chain uses TRBV27 with TRBJ2-3; 11 nucleotides match TRBD2. The CDR3 is made up of 15 amino acids. Germline V gives CDR1 MNHEY, CDR2 SMNVEV (reference sequence). V trimming: 4 bases; J trimming: 8 bases; junction bases outside the gene matches: 8.

The V gene is TRBV12-3 or TRBV12-4, the J gene TRBJ1-1, with D perhaps TRBD1 (5 bases). V dropped 3 bases and J dropped 3 bases, with 8 bases sitting between them. The CDR3 totals 13 residues. CDR3 sequence reads: CASSFWGDTEAFF. For the CDR3, the DNA is TGTGCCAGCAGTTTTTGGGGGGACACTGAAGCTTTCTTT.

V gene TRBV2 combines with J gene TRBJ2-7; D unclear. The CDR3 is 13 residues long. Germline V gives CDR1 SNHLY, CDR2 FYNNEI. V was shortened by 10 bases and J by 5 bases, with 18 bases between the two germline ends. The DNA for the CDR3 is TGTGCCACCAAGGGCCTTCAGGCCAACGAGCAGTACTTC. Residues: CATKGLQANEQYF.

V and J are TRBV10-3 and TRBJ2-6, with 8 bases identical to TRBD1. Germline V lookup: CDR1 ENHRY, CDR2 SYGVKD. J was trimmed by 1 base and V by 2 bases; bases with no gene match: 13. There are 20 residues in the CDR3. This CDR3 is CAISEGAGTGGPSGANVLTF. CDR3 coding DNA: TGTGCCATCAGTGAGGGTGCTGGAACAGGGGGTCCTTCTGGGGCCAACGTCCTGACTTTC.

This clone appeared a few times. The chain has TRBV27 and TRBJ2-3; the match to TRBD2 covers 12 bases. Germline V gives CDR1 MNHEY, CDR2 SMNVEV (reference sequence). This CDR3 contains 17 residues. V was pared by 4 bases and J by 6 bases, with 11 bases of the junction left unmatched. DNA of the CDR3: TGTGCCAGCAGTTCGCAAACTCGACTAGCGGGAGTGGATACGCAGTATTTT. This gives the protein CASSSQTRLAGVDTQYF.

The V call is TRBV2, the J call TRBJ2-2, with 10 bases that match TRBD1. The CDR3 extends over 16 amino acids. Germline CDR1 reads SNHLY; CDR2 reads FYNNEI. The ends lost 3 bases at V and 7 bases at J; junction bases unmatched: 8. CDR3 loop: CASSDGRTGGNGELFF. The CDR3 nucleotides read TGTGCCAGCAGTGACGGGCGGACAGGGGGTAACGGGGAGCTGTTTTTT.

Notes on this clone: Other nucleotide sequences from this sample produce the same CDR3. The chain employs TRBV10-1 and TRBJ1-3; D is unresolved. Per germline, CDR1 WNHNN and CDR2 SYGVQD (reference sequence). Trimming cost V 4 bases and J 0 bases, with 4 bases left between them. The CDR3 has 13 amino acids. The CDR3 reads CASSGISGNTIYF. CDR3 in DNA: TGCGCCAGCAGTGGAATCTCTGGAAACACCATATATTTT.

This chain's CDR3 is CASSVGTGEQYF. The CDR3 DNA is TGTGCCAGCAGCGTAGGGACGGGGGAGCAGTACTTC. The J gene is TRBJ2-7, the V gene TRBV9; TRBD2 is a possible D gene (5 bases). The V gene lost 0 bases and the J gene lost 7 bases, with 8 bases spanning the gap. Germline V lookup: CDR1 SGDLS, CDR2 YYNGEE. The CDR3 totals 12 residues.

The chain combines TRBV5-1 with TRBJ2-7; perhaps TRBD1 as D (6 bases). The V gene lost 4 bases and the J gene lost 0 bases, with 20 bases spanning the gap. Looked up from germline, CDR1 is SGHRS and CDR2 is YFSETQ. The CDR3 is 17 amino acids. This chain's CDR3 is CASSTWGPGTPSYEQYF. The CDR3 DNA sequence: TGCGCCAGCAGCACCTGGGGTCCCGGGACACCCTCCTACGAGCAGTACTTC. Supplemented by reference TRBV5-1 and TRBJ2-7, the full variable domain reads KAGVTQTPRYLIKTRGQQVTLSCSPISGHRSVSWYQQTPGQGLQFLFEYFSETQRNKGNFPGRFSGRQFSNSRSEMNVSTLELGDSALYLCASSTWGPGTPSYEQYFGPGTRLTVT.

The V gene is TRBV7-2, the J gene TRBJ1-3; no clear D gene. Trimming stripped 0 bases from V and 8 bases from J, with 11 bases between. The CDR3 contains 14 residues. Germline loops: CDR1 SGHTA, CDR2 FQGNSA. DNA of the CDR3: TGTGCCAGCAGCTTAGCGTCACTCCAGGACACCATATATTTT. Protein sequence: CASSLASLQDTIYF.

V usage is TRBV11-2 and J usage is TRBJ2-2, with 7 bases aligning to TRBD1. In germline, CDR1 is SGHAT, CDR2 FQNNGV. Trimming removed 5 bases from V and 2 bases from J; junction bases left unmatched: 8. The CDR3 totals 16 residues. The CDR3 sequence: CASSTTTGVNTGELFF. The CDR3 DNA is TGTGCCAGCAGCACAACCACAGGGGTTAACACCGGGGAGCTGTTTTTT.

V gene TRBV3-1 (or the pseudogene TRBV3-2) combines with J gene TRBJ2-1, with 12 bases fitting TRBD2. The J segment lost 5 bases and the V segment lost 0 bases, leaving 8 bases of the junction unmatched. Germline loops: CDR1 LGHDT, CDR2 YNNKEL (reference sequence). The CDR3 spans 18 residues. The CDR3 loop is CASSQDPPGLAGNNEQFF. The CDR3 coding sequence is TGTGCCAGCAGCCAAGATCCCCCGGGACTAGCGGGCAACAATGAGCAGTTCTTC.

The rearrangement links TRBV24-1 to TRBJ1-6; D unclear. CDR3 length: 16 amino acids. Germline CDR1 reads KGHDR; CDR2 reads SFDVKD. V was shortened by 1 base and J by 7 bases, with 13 bases between the two germline ends. The CDR3 loop is CATSDFLVEGNSPLHF. The CDR3 region has the DNA TGTGCCACCAGTGATTTTCTCGTGGAGGGCAATTCACCCCTCCACTTT.

V gene TRBV7-2 combines with J gene TRBJ2-3, with 9 bases lining up with TRBD2. This CDR3 comprises 16 residues. The germline V gene has CDR1 SGHTA and CDR2 FQGNSA. V lost 1 base, J lost 2 bases, and 4 bases stayed unmatched. The CDR3 loop reads CASSLGVAGATDTQYF. Here the CDR3 DNA reads TGTGCCAGCAGCTTAGGGGTAGCGGGGGCCACAGATACGCAGTATTTT.

Only a few counts were recorded for this clone. This sequence joins TRBV5-1 and TRBJ1-2, with D hard to call. The CDR3 consists of 16 residues. CDR1 SGHRS and CDR2 YFSETQ come from the germline V gene. V dropped 2 bases and J dropped 8 bases, with 22 bases sitting between them. The CDR3 region has the DNA TGCGCCAGCAGCTTCGCTGTGAGGACCGCCGTTGGAGGCTACACCTTC. Its translation is CASSFAVRTAVGGYTF.

The chain recombines TRBV9 with TRBJ2-7, with TRBD1 matching 8 bases. CDR3 size: 15 residues. The germline gives CDR1 SGDLS, CDR2 YYNGEE. J lost 0 bases, V lost 0 bases, and 2 bases had no gene match. The CDR3 here is CASSVGTGSSYEQYF. The CDR3 DNA sequence: TGTGCCAGCAGCGTAGGGACAGGGAGCTCCTACGAGCAGTACTTC.

The chain couples TRBV6-5 to TRBJ2-1, with 7 bases fitting TRBD1. CDR3 length: 14 amino acids. V lost 6 bases to trimming and J lost 6 bases; unmatched junction nucleotides: 8. Germline V lookup: CDR1 MNHEY, CDR2 SVGAGI. As DNA, the CDR3 is TGTGCCAGCAGCACCAAACCAGGGGGCAATGAGCAGTTCTTC. Residues: CASSTKPGGNEQFF.

The chain couples TRBV5-1 to TRBJ2-1, with 11 bases matching TRBD2. The J segment lost 6 bases and the V segment lost 1 base, leaving 15 bases of the junction unmatched. CDR1 and CDR2 from the germline V gene are SGHRS and YFSETQ. The CDR3 is 19 amino acids. CDR3 in amino acids: CASSLMLAGGGGAGNEQFF. The CDR3 bases are TGCGCCAGCAGCTTGATGCTAGCGGGGGGCGGTGGGGCGGGCAATGAGCAGTTCTTC.

This chain joins TRBV23-1 and TRBJ2-7; D remains ambiguous. TRBV23-1 has ORF status, its function being uncertain. V lost 0 bases and J lost 3, with 21 bases in between. CDR3 length: 18 residues. The CDR3 loop reads CASSQSVEGPSRLYEQYF. The CDR3 region has the DNA TGCGCCAGCAGTCAATCAGTTGAAGGGCCCTCGAGACTCTACGAGCAGTACTTC.

The chain is built from TRBV30 and TRBJ2-1, with TRBD2 matching over 11 bases. The CDR3 has 15 amino acids. Germline trimming cut 3 bases from V and 5 bases from J; bases unmatched to any gene: 6. Germline values: CDR1 GTSNPN, CDR2 SVGIG (reference sequence). CDR3 DNA sequence: TGTGCCTGGAGCCGTCTAGCGGGGGGTGACAATGAGCAGTTCTTC. Translating gives CAWSRLAGGDNEQFF.

This clone came up once. The chain uses TRBV19 and TRBJ2-2, with 8 bases fitting TRBD1. The ends lost 5 bases at V and 4 bases at J; junction bases unmatched: 3. Germline V gene sequence: CDR1 LNHDA, CDR2 SQIVND (reference sequence). This CDR3 region has 14 residues. The CDR3 is CASSLTGGTGELFF. As DNA, the CDR3 is TGTGCCAGTAGTTTAACAGGGGGCACCGGGGAGCTGTTTTTT. Using reference TRBV19 and TRBJ2-2 for the parts outside the CDR3, the full variable domain is DGGITQSPKYLFRKEGQNVTLSCEQNLNHDAMYWYRQDPGQGLRLIYYSQIVNDFQKGDIAEGYSVSREKKESFPLTVTSAQKNPTAFYLCASSLTGGTGELFFGEGSRLTVL.

In its sample, this clone was seen a few times. The chain employs TRBV4-1 and TRBJ1-5; unclear D gene. This CDR3 contains 15 residues. Trimming left V 1 base short and J 2 bases short, with 9 bases between. Germline CDR1 reads MGHRA; CDR2 reads YSYEKL. Here the CDR3 reads CASSQVQKGNQPQHF. The CDR3 DNA reads as TGCGCCAGCAGCCAAGTCCAGAAGGGCAATCAGCCCCAGCATTTT.

The chain carries TRBV15 and TRBJ2-5; no definite D call. CDR1 is LNHNV and CDR2 is YYDKDF in the germline V gene (reference sequence). The V end lost 0 bases, the J end lost 4 bases, and 15 bases lay between the germline ends. The CDR3 loop spans 16 amino acids. The DNA for the CDR3 is TGTGCCACCAGCAGAGATCTGTCCTCGTTTTCAGAGACCCAGTACTTC. It is translated as CATSRDLSSFSETQYF.